This TCR beta chain derives from a study of technical replicates of blood from a handful of donors. V was clipped by 0 bases and J by 5 bases; unmatched bases: 2. This CDR3 has 14 residues. The germline V gene encodes CDR1 SGHKS and CDR2 YYEKEE (reference sequence). Assay used: immunoSEQ multiplex PCR; TCRdb lists only in-frame clones, some missing. The data show approximately 78,000 clones, with roughly 95% seen just once and approximately 0.24% held by the top ten. This chain links TRBV5-5 with TRBJ1-5; 7 bases align to TRBD1. The sequence derives from a human donor in good health. Sequencing used T cells isolated from PBMCs. In DNA form, the CDR3 reads TGTGCCAGCAGCTTGGAGGGACAGTATCAGCCCCAGCATTTT. Its protein is CASSLEGQYQPQHF. Full variable domain (remainder filled in from reference TRBV5-5 and TRBJ1-5): DAGVTQSPTHLIKTRGQQVTLRCSPISGHKSVSWYQQVLGQGPQFIFQYYEKEERGRGNFPDRFSARQFPNYSSELNVNALLLGDSALYLCASSLEGQYQPQHFGDGTRLSIL.